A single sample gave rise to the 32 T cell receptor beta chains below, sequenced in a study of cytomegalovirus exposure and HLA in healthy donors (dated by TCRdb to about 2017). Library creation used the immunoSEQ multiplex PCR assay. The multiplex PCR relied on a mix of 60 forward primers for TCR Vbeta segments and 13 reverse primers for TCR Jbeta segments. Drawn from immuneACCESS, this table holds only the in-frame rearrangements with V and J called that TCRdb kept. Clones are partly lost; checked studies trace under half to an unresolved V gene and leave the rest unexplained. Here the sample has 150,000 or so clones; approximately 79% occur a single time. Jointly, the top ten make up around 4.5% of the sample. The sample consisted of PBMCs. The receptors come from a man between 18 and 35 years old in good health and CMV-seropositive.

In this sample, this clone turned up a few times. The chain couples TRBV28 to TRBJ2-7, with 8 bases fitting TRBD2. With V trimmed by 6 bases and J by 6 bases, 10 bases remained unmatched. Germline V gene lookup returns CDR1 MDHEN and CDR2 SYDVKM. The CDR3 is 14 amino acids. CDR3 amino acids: CASRWSGGAGEQYF. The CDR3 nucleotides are TGTGCCAGCAGATGGTCCGGGGGGGCGGGCGAGCAGTACTTC.

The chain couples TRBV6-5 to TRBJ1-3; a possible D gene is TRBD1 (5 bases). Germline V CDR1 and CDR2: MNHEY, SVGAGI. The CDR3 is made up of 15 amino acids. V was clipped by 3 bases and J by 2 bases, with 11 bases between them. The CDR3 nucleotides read TGTGCCAGCAGTTATGCGGGACCGCCTGGAAACACCATATATTTT. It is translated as CASSYAGPPGNTIYF.

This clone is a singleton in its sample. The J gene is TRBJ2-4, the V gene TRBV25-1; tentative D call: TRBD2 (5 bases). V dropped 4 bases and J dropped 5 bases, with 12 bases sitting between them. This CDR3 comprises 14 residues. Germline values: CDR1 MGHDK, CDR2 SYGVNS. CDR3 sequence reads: CASSAAGFQNIQYF. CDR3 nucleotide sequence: TGTGCCAGCAGTGCGGCGGGCTTCCAAAACATTCAGTACTTC.

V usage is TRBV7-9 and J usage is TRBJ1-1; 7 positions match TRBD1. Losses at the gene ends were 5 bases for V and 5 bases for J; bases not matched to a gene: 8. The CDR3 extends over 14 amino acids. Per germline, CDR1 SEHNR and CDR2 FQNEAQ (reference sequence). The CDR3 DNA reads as TGTGCCAGCAGCGGAAGGGGGCGCGGGACTGAAGCTTTCTTT. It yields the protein CASSGRGRGTEAFF.

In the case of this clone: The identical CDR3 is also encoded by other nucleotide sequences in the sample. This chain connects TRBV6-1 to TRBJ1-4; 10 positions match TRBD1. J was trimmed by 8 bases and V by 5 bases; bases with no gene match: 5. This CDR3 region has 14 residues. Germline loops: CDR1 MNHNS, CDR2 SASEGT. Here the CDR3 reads CASSWDRGKEKLFF. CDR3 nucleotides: TGTGCCAGCAGTTGGGACAGGGGTAAGGAAAAACTGTTTTTT.

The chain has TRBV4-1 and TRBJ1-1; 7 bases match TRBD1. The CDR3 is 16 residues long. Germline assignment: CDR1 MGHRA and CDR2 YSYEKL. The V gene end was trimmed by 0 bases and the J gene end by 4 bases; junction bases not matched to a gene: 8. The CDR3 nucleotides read TGCGCCAGCAGCCAAGAACCCGGGACAGCAAGCACTGAAGCTTTCTTT. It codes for CASSQEPGTASTEAFF.

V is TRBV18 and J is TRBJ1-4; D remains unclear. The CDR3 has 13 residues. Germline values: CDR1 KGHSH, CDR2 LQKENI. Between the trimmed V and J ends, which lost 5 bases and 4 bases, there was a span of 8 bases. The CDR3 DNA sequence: TGTGCCAGCTCAACCGGGGTTAATGAAAAACTGTTTTTT. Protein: CASSTGVNEKLFF.

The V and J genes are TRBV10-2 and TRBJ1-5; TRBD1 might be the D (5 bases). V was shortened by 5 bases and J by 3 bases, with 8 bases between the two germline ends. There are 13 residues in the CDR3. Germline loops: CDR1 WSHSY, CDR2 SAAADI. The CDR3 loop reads CASSSGFNQPQHF. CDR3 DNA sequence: TGCGCCAGCAGTTCAGGGTTCAATCAGCCCCAGCATTTT.

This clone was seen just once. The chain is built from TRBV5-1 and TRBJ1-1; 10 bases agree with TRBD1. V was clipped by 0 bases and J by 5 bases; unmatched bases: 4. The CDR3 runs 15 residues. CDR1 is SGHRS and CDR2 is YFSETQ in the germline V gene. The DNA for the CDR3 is TGCGCCAGCAGCTTGGCCCGGACAGGGGGTACTGAAGCTTTCTTT. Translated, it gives CASSLARTGGTEAFF.

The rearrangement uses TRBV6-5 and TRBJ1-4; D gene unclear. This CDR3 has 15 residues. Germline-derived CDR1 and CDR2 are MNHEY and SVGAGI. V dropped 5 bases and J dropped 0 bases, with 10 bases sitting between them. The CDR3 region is CASSREVATNEKLFF. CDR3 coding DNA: TGTGCCAGCAGTCGCGAAGTTGCAACTAATGAAAAACTGTTTTTT.

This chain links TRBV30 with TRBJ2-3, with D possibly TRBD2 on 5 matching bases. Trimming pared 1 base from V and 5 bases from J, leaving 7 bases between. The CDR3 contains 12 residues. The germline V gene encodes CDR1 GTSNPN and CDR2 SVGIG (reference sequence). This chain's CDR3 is CAWSEAGDTQYF. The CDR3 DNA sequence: TGTGCCTGGAGTGAGGCGGGAGATACGCAGTATTTT.

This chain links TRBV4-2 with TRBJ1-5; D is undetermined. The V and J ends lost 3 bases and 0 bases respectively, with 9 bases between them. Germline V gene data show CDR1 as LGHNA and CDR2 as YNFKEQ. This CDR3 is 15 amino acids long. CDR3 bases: TGTGCCAGCAGCCAGACGCGGGTTAGCAATCAGCCCCAGCATTTT. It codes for CASSQTRVSNQPQHF.

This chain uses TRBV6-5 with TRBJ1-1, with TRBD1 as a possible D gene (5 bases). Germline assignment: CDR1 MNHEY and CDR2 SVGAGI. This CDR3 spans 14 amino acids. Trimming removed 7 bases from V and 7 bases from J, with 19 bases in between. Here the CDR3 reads CASTPGRGNGEAFF. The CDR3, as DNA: TGTGCCAGCACCCCGGGGAGGGGCAATGGTGAAGCTTTCTTT.

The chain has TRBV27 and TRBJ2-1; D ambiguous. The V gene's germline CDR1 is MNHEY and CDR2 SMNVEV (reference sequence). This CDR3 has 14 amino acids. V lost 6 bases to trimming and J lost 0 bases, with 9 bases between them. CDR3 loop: CASRRPSSYNEQFF. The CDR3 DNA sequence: TGTGCCAGCAGAAGGCCTAGCTCCTACAATGAGCAGTTCTTC.

CDR3 in amino acids: CASSHGQGLVFYGYTF. The CDR3 DNA reads as TGTGCCAGCAGTCACGGACAGGGTTTAGTTTTCTATGGCTACACCTTC. This chain links TRBV28 with TRBJ1-2, with TRBD1 matching 8 bases. V shed 5 bases, J shed 4 bases, and the junction held 12 bases outside the gene matches. This CDR3 comprises 16 residues. The germline gives CDR1 MDHEN, CDR2 SYDVKM.

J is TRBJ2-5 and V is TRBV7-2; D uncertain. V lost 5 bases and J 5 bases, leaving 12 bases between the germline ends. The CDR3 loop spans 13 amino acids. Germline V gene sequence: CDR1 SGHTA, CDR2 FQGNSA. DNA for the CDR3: TGTGCCAGCAGCAGAGTCCTCGGGGAGACCCAGTACTTC. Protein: CASSRVLGETQYF. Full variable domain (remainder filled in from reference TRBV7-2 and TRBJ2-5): GAGVSQSPSNKVTEKGKDVELRCDPISGHTALYWYRQSLGQGLEFLIYFQGNSAPDKSGLPSDRFSAERTGGSVSTLTIQRTQQEDSAVYLCASSRVLGETQYFGPGTRLLVL.

As DNA, the CDR3 is TGTGCCAGCACCCCCGGGGGACCGTACACTGAAGCTTTCTTT. It yields the protein CASTPGGPYTEAFF. The chain recombines TRBV28 with TRBJ1-1; TRBD1 is a possible D gene (5 bases). V dropped 7 bases and J dropped 3 bases, with 15 bases sitting between them. This CDR3 has 14 amino acids. Germline V gene sequence: CDR1 MDHEN, CDR2 SYDVKM.

Here the CDR3 reads CASSLTIAEIGGGHSYNEQFF. The CDR3 nucleotides read TGTGCCAGCAGTTTAACCATAGCGGAGATAGGGGGGGGCCATTCCTACAATGAGCAGTTCTTC. The V and J genes are TRBV27 and TRBJ2-1; TRBD2 might be the D (7 bases). Germline V CDR1 and CDR2: MNHEY, SMNVEV (reference sequence). There are 21 residues in the CDR3. With 2 bases removed from V and 1 base from J, the gap between germline ends came to 27 bases.

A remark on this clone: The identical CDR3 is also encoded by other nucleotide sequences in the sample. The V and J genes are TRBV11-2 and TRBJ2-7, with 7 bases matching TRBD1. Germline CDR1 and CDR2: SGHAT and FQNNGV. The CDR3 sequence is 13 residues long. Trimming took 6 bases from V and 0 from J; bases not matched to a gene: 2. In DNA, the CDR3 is TGTGCCAGCAGACAGGGGAGCTCCTACGAGCAGTACTTC. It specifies CASRQGSSYEQYF.

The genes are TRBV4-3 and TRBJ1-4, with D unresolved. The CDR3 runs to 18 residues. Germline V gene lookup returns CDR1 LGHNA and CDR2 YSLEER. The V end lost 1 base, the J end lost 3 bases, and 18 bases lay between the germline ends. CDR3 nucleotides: TGCGCCAGCAGCCAAGTTGTACTACGGACTGGGGCTAATGAAAAACTGTTTTTT. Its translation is CASSQVVLRTGANEKLFF.

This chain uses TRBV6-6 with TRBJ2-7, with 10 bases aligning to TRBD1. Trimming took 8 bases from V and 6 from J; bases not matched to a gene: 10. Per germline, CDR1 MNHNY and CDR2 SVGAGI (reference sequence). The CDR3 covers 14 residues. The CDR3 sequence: CASALSGTGVEQYF. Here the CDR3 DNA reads TGTGCCAGCGCGTTATCCGGGACAGGGGTCGAGCAGTACTTC.

This chain's CDR3 is CASSEYNEQFF. DNA for the CDR3: TGTGCCAGCAGCGAGTACAATGAGCAGTTCTTC. This chain uses TRBV7-2 with TRBJ2-1; D gene unclear. Between the trimmed V and J ends, which lost 5 bases and 4 bases, there was a span of 3 bases. CDR3 length: 11 residues. Germline V gene sequence: CDR1 SGHTA, CDR2 FQGNSA.

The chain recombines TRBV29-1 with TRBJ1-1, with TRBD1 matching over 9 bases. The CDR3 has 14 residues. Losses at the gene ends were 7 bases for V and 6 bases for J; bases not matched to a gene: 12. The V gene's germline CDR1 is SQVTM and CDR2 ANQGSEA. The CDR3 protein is CSATGGQGWAEAFF. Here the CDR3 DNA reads TGCAGCGCTACAGGGGGACAGGGATGGGCTGAAGCTTTCTTT.

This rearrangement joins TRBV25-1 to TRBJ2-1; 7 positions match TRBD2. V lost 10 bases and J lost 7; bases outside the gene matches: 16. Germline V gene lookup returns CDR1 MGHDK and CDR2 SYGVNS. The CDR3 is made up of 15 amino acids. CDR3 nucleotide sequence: TGTGCCACCTCCAAAGGGGACTACTCTTTGAATGAGCAGTTCTTC. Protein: CATSKGDYSLNEQFF.

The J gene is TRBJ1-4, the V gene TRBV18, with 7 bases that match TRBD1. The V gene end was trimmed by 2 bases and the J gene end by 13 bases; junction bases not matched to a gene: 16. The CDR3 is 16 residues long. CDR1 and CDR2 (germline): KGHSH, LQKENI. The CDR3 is CASSPWDIMAGGSLFF. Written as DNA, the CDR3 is TGTGCCAGCTCACCATGGGATATAATGGCAGGGGGGTCACTGTTTTTT.

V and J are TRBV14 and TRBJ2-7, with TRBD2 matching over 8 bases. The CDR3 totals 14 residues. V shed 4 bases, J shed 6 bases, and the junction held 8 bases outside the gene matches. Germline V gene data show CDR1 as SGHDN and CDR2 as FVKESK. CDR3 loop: CASSRRGAGAEQYF. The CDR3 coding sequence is TGTGCCAGCAGCCGCCGGGGAGCGGGGGCCGAGCAGTACTTC.

The chain's CDR3 is CASSGWGTSGYYEQYF. The CDR3 coding sequence is TGTGCCAGTAGCGGATGGGGAACTAGCGGGTACTACGAGCAGTACTTC. The chain is built from TRBV19 and TRBJ2-7, with 9 bases fitting TRBD2. The CDR3 totals 16 residues. V dropped 6 bases and J dropped 3; count of bases not matched to a gene: 12. Germline V gene sequence: CDR1 LNHDA, CDR2 SQIVND (reference sequence). Full variable domain (outside the CDR3, taken from reference TRBV19 and TRBJ2-7): DGGITQSPKYLFRKEGQNVTLSCEQNLNHDAMYWYRQDPGQGLRLIYYSQIVNDFQKGDIAEGYSVSREKKESFPLTVTSAQKNPTAFYLCASSGWGTSGYYEQYFGPGTRLTVT.

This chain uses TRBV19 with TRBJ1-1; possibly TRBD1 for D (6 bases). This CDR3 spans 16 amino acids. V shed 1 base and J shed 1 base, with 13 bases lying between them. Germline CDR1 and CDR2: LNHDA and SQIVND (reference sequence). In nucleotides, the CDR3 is TGTGCCAGTAGTATAGCGACAGGAGCCCCGAACACTGAAGCTTTCTTT. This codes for CASSIATGAPNTEAFF.

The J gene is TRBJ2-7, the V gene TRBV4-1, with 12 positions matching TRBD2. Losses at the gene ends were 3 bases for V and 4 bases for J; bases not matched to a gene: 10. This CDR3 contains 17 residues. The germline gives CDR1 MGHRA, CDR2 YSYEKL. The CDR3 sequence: CASSHLASGRAVYEQYF. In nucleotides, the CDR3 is TGCGCCAGCAGCCACCTCGCTAGCGGGAGGGCCGTTTACGAGCAGTACTTC.

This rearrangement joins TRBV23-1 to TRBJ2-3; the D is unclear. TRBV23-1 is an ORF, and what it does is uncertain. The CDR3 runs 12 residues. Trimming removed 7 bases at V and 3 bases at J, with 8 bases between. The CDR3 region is CASNSQTDTQYF. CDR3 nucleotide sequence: TGCGCCAGCAATTCCCAAACAGATACGCAGTATTTT.

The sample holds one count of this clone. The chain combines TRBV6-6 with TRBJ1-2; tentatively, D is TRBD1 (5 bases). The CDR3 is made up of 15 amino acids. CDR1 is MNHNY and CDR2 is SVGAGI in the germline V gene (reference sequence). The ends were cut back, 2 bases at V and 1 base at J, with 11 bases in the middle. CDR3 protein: CASSYQQVYNYGYTF. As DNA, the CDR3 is TGTGCCAGCAGTTACCAACAGGTCTATAACTATGGCTACACCTTC.

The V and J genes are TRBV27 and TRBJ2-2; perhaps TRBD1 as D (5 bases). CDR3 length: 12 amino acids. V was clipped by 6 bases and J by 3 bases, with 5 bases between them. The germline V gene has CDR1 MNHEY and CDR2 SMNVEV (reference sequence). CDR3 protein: CASRGDTGELFF. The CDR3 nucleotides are TGTGCCAGCAGAGGGGACACCGGGGAGCTGTTTTTT.